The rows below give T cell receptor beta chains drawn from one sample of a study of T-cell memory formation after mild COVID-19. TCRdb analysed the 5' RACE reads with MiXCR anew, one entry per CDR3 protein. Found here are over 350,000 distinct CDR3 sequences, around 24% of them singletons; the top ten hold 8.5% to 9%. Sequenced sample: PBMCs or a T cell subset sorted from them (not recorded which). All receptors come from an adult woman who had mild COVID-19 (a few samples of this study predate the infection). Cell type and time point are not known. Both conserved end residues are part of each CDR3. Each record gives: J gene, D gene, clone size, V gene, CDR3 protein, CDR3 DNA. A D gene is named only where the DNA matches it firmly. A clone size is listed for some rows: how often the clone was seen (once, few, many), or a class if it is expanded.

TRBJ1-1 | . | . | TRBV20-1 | CSARRQLWAFF | TGCAGTGCTAGAAGACAGCTCTGGGCTTTCTTT
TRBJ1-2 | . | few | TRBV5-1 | CASSLGQYTNYGYTF | TGCGCCAGCAGCTTGGGACAGTATACTAACTATGGCTACACCTTC
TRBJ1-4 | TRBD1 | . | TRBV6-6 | CASSYPGQELFF | TGTGCCAGCAGTTACCCCGGACAGGAACTGTTTTTT
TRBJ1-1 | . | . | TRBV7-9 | CASSLPATGNTEAFF | TGTGCCAGCAGCTTACCAGCAACAGGGAACACTGAAGCTTTCTTT
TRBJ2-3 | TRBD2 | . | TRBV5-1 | CASSLVPSGRGTDTQYF | TGCGCCAGCAGCTTGGTACCTAGCGGGAGGGGCACAGATACGCAGTATTTT
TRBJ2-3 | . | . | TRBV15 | CATSPVLDHADTQYF | TGTGCCACCAGCCCTGTCCTCGACCACGCAGATACGCAGTATTTT
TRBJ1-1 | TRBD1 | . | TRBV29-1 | CSVPGDRGPGF | TGCAGCGTCCCTGGGGACAGGGGGCCCGGTTTT
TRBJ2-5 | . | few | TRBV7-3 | CASSQYSRGAGGTQYF | TGTGCCAGCAGCCAGTACTCTCGGGGGGCTGGGGGGACCCAGTACTTC
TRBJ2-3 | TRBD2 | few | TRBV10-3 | CAISALAGGPADTQYF | TGTGCCATCAGTGCTCTAGCGGGAGGGCCGGCAGATACGCAGTATTTT
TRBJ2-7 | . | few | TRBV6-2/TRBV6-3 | CASSLSGEASYEQYF | TGTGCCAGCAGTTTATCCGGCGAGGCCTCCTACGAGCAGTACTTC
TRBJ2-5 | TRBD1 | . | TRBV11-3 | CASSDRDRGSETQYF | TGTGCCAGCAGCGATCGGGACAGGGGGTCAGAGACCCAGTACTTC
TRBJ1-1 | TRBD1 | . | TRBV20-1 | CSAGGTGATEAFF | TGCAGTGCGGGAGGGACAGGAGCCACTGAAGCTTTCTTT
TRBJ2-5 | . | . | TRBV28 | CASSLSVGQETQYF | TGTGCCAGCAGTTTATCAGTCGGTCAAGAGACCCAGTACTTC
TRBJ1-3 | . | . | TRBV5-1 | CASSFGGSSSGNTIYF | TGCGCCAGCAGCTTCGGGGGATCCTCCTCTGGAAACACCATATATTTT
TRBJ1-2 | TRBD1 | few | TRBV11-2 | CASSFRGGADGYTF | TGTGCCAGCAGCTTCAGGGGGGGAGCGGATGGCTACACCTTC
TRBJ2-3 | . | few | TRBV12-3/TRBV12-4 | CASSPFSAGTDTQYF | TGTGCCAGCAGCCCATTCTCGGCAGGAACAGATACGCAGTATTTT